This T cell receptor beta chain derives from a study of blood T cells in healthy people across ages (dated by TCRdb to the mid-2010s). Notes on the research overall: In model experiments, template switching captured about one uniquely barcoded TCR beta cDNA molecule for every two T cells. Using deep sequencing normalized with unique cDNA molecular identifiers, the study measured how TCR beta repertoire diversity changes with age. Using the same blood draw, the study looked at two additional independent replicas of 1 million unique cDNA reads for two donors, one aged 18 to 30 and the other aged 80 or older. The donors were split into four age groups: young (average 16 years), middle-aged (more than 35), aged (approximately 59) and long-lived (roughly 88). To avoid experimental bias, donors of different ages were distributed randomly across sequencing lanes.

The study at large found these results: Compared with the aged group, more naive CD4+ T cells, fewer expanded clones and increased TCR diversity were shown by the long-lived group, suggesting age selection. Total diversity estimates from one million sequenced T cells were considered lower bounds and underestimates. Donor CMV infection status was unknown, potentially confounding age-related changes in expanded clonotypes. A strong correlation was found between observed TCR beta diversity and the percentage of naive T cells measured by flow cytometry. Because profiling used bulk unsorted PBMCs, naive and antigen-experienced compartments could not be compared conclusively. As age increased, observed TCR beta diversity per million T cells dropped in a roughly linear way, and a significant reduction was already evident by age roughly 40.

This clonotype was seen only a few times. Which antigen it targets is not known. No clone much larger than this one lies a single base away; base qualities are absent. V and J are trimmed by 5 bases and 8 bases, and the gene matches miss 6 bases of the junction. In the germline V gene (reference sequence), CDR1 corresponds to DFQATT and CDR2 to SNEGSKA. Measured from the cysteine to the phenylalanine, the CDR3 is 12 residues long. Of the read, only the CDR3 DNA is kept; its 36 bases are in frame from base 1. Donors were under 40 systemically healthy Caucasian individuals from Russia aged roughly 6 to 100 years. Approximately 9 milliliters of peripheral blood were collected from each donor into EDTA-treated Vacutainer tubes. Ficoll-Paque density-gradient centrifugation was used to isolate PBMCs, with at least 6.5 million obtained per sample. Total RNA, at least 6 micrograms per sample, was extracted from PBMCs with Trizol reagent. The percentages of naive CD45RAhigh/CD27high T cells were determined by flow cytometry on a PBMC aliquot from every donor.

The library was prepared using 5' RACE. TCRdb names Illumina HiSeq 2500 as the instrument used. A second PCR of roughly 7 to 12 cycles was run with a J-beta primer mix and a sample-barcoded 5' primer. A unique molecular identifier was introduced onto each TCR beta cDNA molecule by a template-switch 5' adaptor carrying 12 random nucleotides. Each sample yielded at least 3 million CDR3-containing paired-end reads. All of the RNA was converted into first-strand cDNA using the Mint cDNA synthesis kit, with a TRBC-specific oligonucleotide serving as the primer. Following uracil-DNA glycosylase treatment, all cDNA underwent a first 18-cycle PCR with the universal primers M1SS and BC2_uni_R. On the study's bioinformatics: For normalization, 1 million high-quality reads were randomly selected from each sample, with every read carrying a distinct molecular identifier. Instead of being binned into consensus sequences, reads that shared molecular identifiers were thrown out. MiTCR, set to a Q25 quality threshold and the strictest error-elimination algorithm, was used for CDR3 identification, clonotype clustering and error correction. A nonparametric unseen species model with Euler transformation was used to estimate lower-bound total TCR beta diversity. TCRdb reanalyzed the raw reads on its own, using fastp at Q25 for trimming and MiXCR for clone calling, and kept in-frame beta chains. Every entry covers one CDR3 protein and lists the most common genes and DNA from its rows. The V and J calls were not made by the authors but by TCRdb's processing. In all, the sample holds around 1,500,000 distinct CDR3 sequences, and about 30% of those were seen once. Around 7.7% of the sample belongs to the ten largest clones.

Here the chain combines TRBV20-1 and TRBJ2-5; TRBD1 matches 9 bases in the middle. The sequenced sample consisted of blood. The sequence was collected from a woman aged 25-40 years in good health. For the CDR3, the sequence is CSAWDRVDTQYF. The DNA sequence follows: TGCAGTGCTTGGGACAGGGTCGATACCCAGTACTTC.